This TCR beta chain was documented in a study of blood T cells in healthy people across ages. A J-beta primer mix and a sample-barcoded 5' primer were used in a second PCR of about 7 to 12 cycles. Through a template-switch adaptor with 12 random nucleotides, each cDNA molecule received a tag. Per-sample output comprised a minimum of 2.5 million paired-end reads containing CDR3. TCRdb re-called the 5' RACE reads with MiXCR, one entry per CDR3 protein. This table has about 1.8 million distinct CDR3 sequences, about 49% appearing once. This clonotype has just a few counts. The CDR3 totals 13 residues. With 5 bases removed from V and 3 bases from J, the gap between germline ends came to 11 bases. Germline CDR1 SGHVS, CDR2 FQNEAQ. Staff drew 8 to 10 milliliters of peripheral blood from each donor.

The sample comprised blood. The chain recombines TRBV7-8 with TRBJ2-7; D not certain. The sequence came from a woman aged 40 to 50 in good health. The CDR3 here is CASSPKSFYEQYF. CDR3 nucleotides: TGTGCCAGCAGCCCCAAGTCATTCTACGAGCAGTACTTC.